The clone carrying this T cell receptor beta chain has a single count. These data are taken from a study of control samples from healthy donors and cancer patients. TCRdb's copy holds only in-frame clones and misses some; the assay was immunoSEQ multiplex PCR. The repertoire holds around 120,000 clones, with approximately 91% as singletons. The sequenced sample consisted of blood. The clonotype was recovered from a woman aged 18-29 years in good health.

The CDR3: CSARLGSNQPQHF. The CDR3 bases are TGCAGCGCAAGACTGGGTAGCAATCAGCCCCAGCATTTT. V is TRBV29-1 and J is TRBJ1-5; D is unclear. This CDR3 has 13 residues. The V gene lost 7 bases and the J gene lost 0 bases, with 10 bases spanning the gap. Germline CDR1 and CDR2: SQVTM and ANQGSEA.